The present entry profiles one TCR beta chain with its context. Its antigen is still unknown. Germline CDR1 and CDR2: SGHTA and FQGNSA. CDR3 size: 13 residues. V lost 3 bases to trimming and J lost 11 bases; unmatched junction nucleotides: 5. Amplification of TCR beta CDR3 regions was performed using RNA transcripts as template. With the HTBI primer set, the TCR CDR3 went through a first round of RT-PCR. A single record per CDR3 protein comes from TCRdb applying MiXCR to the multiplex PCR reads. Of 480,000 or so distinct CDR3 sequences listed, 40% to 50% were seen once; the top ten hold about two fifths. These data come from a study of T cells in Graves' hyperthyroidism and ophthalmopathy. Points from the study as a whole: Ophthalmopathy was identified by the model a median around 5.9 months ahead of onset. Blood also showed most of the thyroid clonotypes that were expanded above 0.001.

Uncontrolled infection, other autoimmune disease, pregnancy or lactation disqualified patients from enrolment. Diagnoses were established using clinical symptoms, serum thyroxine and TRAb, thyroid ultrasound and orbital computed tomography. The chain uses TRBV7-2 and TRBJ1-5; 9 bases are shared with TRBD1. The sequencing input was peripheral blood or thyroid tissue (not recorded which). This TCR was sampled from an adult woman with Graves' disease, either hyperthyroidism or ophthalmopathy (not recorded which). This CDR3 is CASSLDRGRTQHF. The CDR3 DNA reads as TGTGCCAGCAGCTTGGACAGGGGAAGGACCCAGCATTTT.